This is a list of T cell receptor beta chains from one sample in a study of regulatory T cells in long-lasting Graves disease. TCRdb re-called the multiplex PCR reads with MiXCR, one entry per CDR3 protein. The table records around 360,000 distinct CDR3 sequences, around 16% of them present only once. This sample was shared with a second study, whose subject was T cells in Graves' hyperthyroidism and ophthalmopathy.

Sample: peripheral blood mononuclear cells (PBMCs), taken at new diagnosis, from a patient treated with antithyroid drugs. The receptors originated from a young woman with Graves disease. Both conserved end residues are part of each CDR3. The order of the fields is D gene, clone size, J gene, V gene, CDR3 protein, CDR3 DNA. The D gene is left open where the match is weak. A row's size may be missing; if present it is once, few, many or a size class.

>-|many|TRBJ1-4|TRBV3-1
CASSPGSNEKLFF
TGTGCCAGCAGCCCGGGGTCGAATGAAAAACTGTTTTTT
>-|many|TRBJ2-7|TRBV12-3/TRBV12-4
CASSSSPDSYEQYF
TGTGCCAGCAGTTCGTCTCCAGACTCCTACGAGCAGTACTTC
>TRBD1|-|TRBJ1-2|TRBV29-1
CSVDGDSPGYGYTF
TGCAGCGTTGATGGGGACAGTCCGGGCTATGGCTACACCTTC
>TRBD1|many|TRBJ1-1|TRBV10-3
CAITPGQGMGTEAFF
TGTGCCATCACCCCTGGACAGGGGATGGGGACTGAAGCTTTCTTT
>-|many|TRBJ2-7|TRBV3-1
CASSQPAGGTTYEQYF
TGTGCCAGCAGCCAGCCCGCCGGGGGGACAACCTACGAGCAGTACTTC
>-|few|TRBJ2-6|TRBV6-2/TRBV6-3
CASSETSSGANVLTF
TGTGCCAGCAGTGAAACGAGCTCTGGGGCCAACGTCCTGACTTTC
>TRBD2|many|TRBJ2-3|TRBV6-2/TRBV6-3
CASSGFSGRASIDTQYF
TGTGCCAGCAGCGGGTTTAGCGGGAGGGCCTCGATAGATACGCAGTATTTT
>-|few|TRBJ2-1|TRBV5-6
CASSSLTGGNEQFF
TGTGCCAGCAGCTCCCTGACAGGAGGCAATGAGCAGTTCTTC
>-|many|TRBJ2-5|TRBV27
CASSGIGETQYF
TGTGCCAGCAGTGGCATTGGAGAGACCCAGTACTTC
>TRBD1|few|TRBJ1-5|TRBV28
CASSLSTTGVQPQHF
TGTGCCAGCAGTTTATCAACAACAGGGGTCCAGCCCCAGCATTTT
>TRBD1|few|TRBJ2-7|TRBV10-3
CAISESGQGAYEQYF
TGTGCCATCAGTGAGTCGGGACAGGGGGCCTACGAGCAGTACTTC
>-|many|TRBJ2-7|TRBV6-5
CASSYSGPPGEIYEQYF
TGTGCCAGCAGTTACTCGGGCCCTCCGGGAGAGATCTACGAGCAGTACTTC
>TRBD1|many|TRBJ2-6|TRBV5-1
CASSGTGAGANVLTF
TGCGCCAGCAGCGGTACAGGGGCTGGGGCCAACGTCCTGACTTTC
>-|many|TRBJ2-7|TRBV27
CASPPLISYEQYF
TGTGCCAGCCCGCCGCTGATCTCCTACGAGCAGTACTTC
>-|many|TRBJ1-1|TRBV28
CASSSRANTEAFF
TGTGCCAGCAGTTCCAGGGCGAACACTGAAGCTTTCTTT
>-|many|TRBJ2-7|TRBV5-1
CASSTGDRARYSSYEQYF
TGCGCCAGCAGCACGGGAGACAGGGCCCGTTATTCATCCTACGAGCAGTACTTC
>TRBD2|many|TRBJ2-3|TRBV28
CASSLATSGNTDTQYF
TGTGCCAGCAGCTTAGCAACTAGCGGAAACACAGATACGCAGTATTTT
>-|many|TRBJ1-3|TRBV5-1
CASSTASSGNTIYF
TGCGCCAGCAGCACGGCCTCCTCTGGAAACACCATATATTTT
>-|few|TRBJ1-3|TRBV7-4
CASTPIDRMSPLSGNTIYF
TGTGCCAGCACCCCGATCGACCGTATGAGTCCGCTATCGGGAAACACCATATATTTT
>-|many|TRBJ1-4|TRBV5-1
CASRSGTANEKLFF
TGCGCCAGCAGATCCGGGACGGCGAATGAAAAACTGTTTTTT
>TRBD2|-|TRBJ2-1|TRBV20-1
CSARRGGDNEQFF
TGCAGTGCTAGGCGGGGGGGGGACAATGAGCAGTTCTTC
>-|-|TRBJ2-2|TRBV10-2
CASSDPGAGELFF
TGCGCCAGCAGTGACCCCGGGGCTGGGGAGCTGTTTTTT
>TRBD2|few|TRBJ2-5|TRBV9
CASSVEGSGGIQETQYF
TGTGCCAGCAGCGTAGAAGGTAGCGGGGGGATACAAGAGACCCAGTACTTC
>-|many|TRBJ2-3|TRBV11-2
CASRSGPYTDTQYF
TGTGCCAGCAGATCGGGACCATACACAGATACGCAGTATTTT
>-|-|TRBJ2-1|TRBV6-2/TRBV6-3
CATFRGGSYNEQFF
TGTGCCACCTTCAGGGGCGGCTCCTACAATGAGCAGTTCTTC
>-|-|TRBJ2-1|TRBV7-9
CASSFTGYEQFF
TGTGCCAGCAGCTTTACTGGGTATGAGCAGTTCTTC
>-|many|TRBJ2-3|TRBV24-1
CATSDRGTVITQYF
TGTGCCACCAGTGACCGAGGGACCGTCATTACGCAGTATTTT
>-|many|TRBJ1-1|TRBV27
CASSLDQDPNTEAFF
TGTGCCAGCAGTTTGGACCAGGACCCTAACACTGAAGCTTTCTTT
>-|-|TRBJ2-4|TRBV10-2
CASSEFLGGNIQYF
TGCGCCAGCAGTGAGTTCCTTGGGGGGAACATTCAGTACTTC
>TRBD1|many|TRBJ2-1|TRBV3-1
CASSEGQGGLGEQFF
TGTGCCAGCAGCGAAGGACAGGGGGGTCTAGGGGAGCAGTTCTTC
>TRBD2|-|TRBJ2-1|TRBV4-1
CASSLAPRTSGGRSYNEQFF
TGCGCCAGCAGCCTCGCCCCTCGGACTAGCGGGGGTCGCTCCTACAATGAGCAGTTCTTC
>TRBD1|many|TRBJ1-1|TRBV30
CAWRPTGKTEAFF
TGTGCCTGGAGGCCGACAGGGAAAACTGAAGCTTTCTTT
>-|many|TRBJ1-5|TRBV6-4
CASSDGTDNQPQHF
TGTGCCAGCAGTGACGGGACGGATAATCAGCCCCAGCATTTT
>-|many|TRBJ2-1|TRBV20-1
CSARNPLNLSEQFF
TGCAGTGCTAGAAATCCCCTAAATTTGAGTGAGCAGTTCTTC
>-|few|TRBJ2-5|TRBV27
CASSRQALETQYF
TGTGCCAGCAGTCGCCAGGCCCTAGAGACCCAGTACTTC
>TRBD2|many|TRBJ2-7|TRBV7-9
CASRPRSSGSYEQYF
TGTGCCAGCAGACCCCGGAGTAGCGGGTCCTACGAGCAGTACTTC
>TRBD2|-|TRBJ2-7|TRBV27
CASSPGLGEQYF
TGTGCCAGCAGTCCTGGACTAGGCGAGCAGTACTTC
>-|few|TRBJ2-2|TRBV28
CASSRTVLDTGELFF
TGTGCCAGCAGTCGGACAGTGCTGGACACCGGGGAGCTGTTTTTT
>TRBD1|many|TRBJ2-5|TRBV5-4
CASSLATGGPETQYF
TGTGCCAGCAGCTTGGCCACAGGGGGGCCAGAGACCCAGTACTTC
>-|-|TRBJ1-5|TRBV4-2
CASSQGPRGDQPQHF
TGTGCCAGCAGCCAAGGGCCCAGGGGAGATCAGCCCCAGCATTTT
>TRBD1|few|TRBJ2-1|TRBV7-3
CASSDTGGANEQFF
TGTGCCAGCAGCGATACAGGGGGCGCAAATGAGCAGTTCTTC